These T cell receptor beta chains were read from a single sample in a study of metastatic and nonmetastatic thyroid tumors. TCRdb reanalyzed the PCR reads with MiXCR. The sample holds around 18,000 clones, more than 25% seen once. The sample comprised tumor tissue. The receptors originated from a female donor with papillary thyroid cancer or a benign thyroid nodule (not recorded which). Some clones in this sample may be carry-over from other donors' samples. CDR3s include the opening cysteine and the closing phenylalanine or tryptophan. The D gene is left open where the match is weak. Clone size is not always given. Where it is, it says once, few, many or a class for expanded clones.

d_call	v_call	clone_size	j_call	cdr3_aa	cdr3_nt
-	TRBV11-2	many	TRBJ2-7	CASSQDAYEQYF	TGTGCCAGCAGTCAAGATGCCTACGAGCAGTACTTC
-	TRBV10-3	-	TRBJ2-6	CASARGSGANVLTF	TGTGCCAGCGCTCGGGGTTCTGGGGCCAACGTCCTGACTTTC
-	TRBV6-1	medium-sized	TRBJ2-7	CASSQDSRSSYEQYF	TGTGCCAGCAGCCAGGACAGCCGAAGCTCCTACGAGCAGTACTTC
TRBD2	TRBV6-2/TRBV6-3	-	TRBJ2-7	CASSPVSAGVYEQYF	TGTGCCAGCAGCCCCGTATCAGCGGGAGTGTACGAGCAGTACTTC
-	TRBV19	few	TRBJ2-2	CASTGDLFTGELFF	TGTGCCAGTACAGGGGATTTATTCACCGGGGAGCTGTTTTTT
-	TRBV20-1	-	TRBJ1-5	CSARDRGQTPQHF	TGCAGTGCTAGAGATCGCGGGCAGACGCCCCAGCATTTT
TRBD1	TRBV19	-	TRBJ2-1	CASSRRQGARNEQFF	TGTGCCAGTAGTAGAAGACAGGGGGCGCGTAATGAGCAGTTCTTC
-	TRBV12-3/TRBV12-4	few	TRBJ1-1	CASSLVRGGNTEAFF	TGTGCCAGCAGTTTAGTAAGGGGTGGGAACACTGAAGCTTTCTTT
TRBD1	TRBV19	-	TRBJ1-2	CASSSVGQESGYTF	TGTGCCAGTAGTTCCGTTGGACAGGAGAGTGGCTACACCTTC
TRBD1	TRBV20-1	-	TRBJ2-7	CSAISHRDRLYEQYF	TGCAGTGCTATCTCGCACCGGGACAGACTCTACGAGCAGTACTTC
TRBD1	TRBV11-3	-	TRBJ2-7	CASSSNRDRGPYEQYF	TGTGCCAGCAGCTCGAACCGGGACAGGGGGCCTTACGAGCAGTACTTC
-	TRBV24-1	few	TRBJ2-7	CATSDIRGGEYEQYF	TGTGCCACCAGTGATATTAGGGGCGGGGAGTACGAGCAGTACTTC
TRBD1	TRBV4-2	many	TRBJ1-4	CASSQDRLNEKLFF	TGTGCCAGCAGCCAGGACAGGCTTAATGAAAAACTGTTTTTT